These T cell receptor beta chains were read from a single sample in a study of T cells after yellow fever vaccination. TCRdb redid the calling of the 5' RACE reads with MiXCR, one entry per CDR3 protein. The sample contains some 600,000 distinct CDR3 sequences, about 15% of which appear only once. The sample in question was PBMCs, obtained around 5 days after the first yellow fever vaccination. These receptors came from a man in his late teens or twenties who received the YFV17D yellow fever vaccine. Each CDR3 is given with its conserved first and last residue. A D gene is named only where the DNA matches it firmly. Clone size is not always given. Where it is, it says once, few, many or a class for expanded clones.

V: TRBV18; size: NA; J: TRBJ1-2; D: NA; DNA: TGTGCCAGCTCACTCGCACCGGGATGGGACTATGGCTACACCTTC; CDR3: CASSLAPGWDYGYTF
V: TRBV20-1; size: few; J: TRBJ2-2; D: NA; DNA: TGCAGTGCTCCCGAGTCGAGGAACACCGGGGAGCTGTTTTTT; CDR3: CSAPESRNTGELFF
V: TRBV7-3; size: NA; J: TRBJ1-2; D: NA; DNA: TGTGCCAGCAGCTTAAATGGGGGGTATGGCTACACCTTC; CDR3: CASSLNGGYGYTF
V: TRBV6-1; size: NA; J: TRBJ2-1; D: TRBD2; DNA: TGTGCCAGCAGGAGCGGGGGGGCCTCCTACAATGAGCAGTTCTTC; CDR3: CASRSGGASYNEQFF
V: TRBV11-2; size: few; J: TRBJ2-2; D: NA; DNA: TGTGCCAGCAGCCGAGGCAGATCGAACACCGGGGAGCTGTTTTTT; CDR3: CASSRGRSNTGELFF
V: TRBV7-7; size: NA; J: TRBJ2-5; D: NA; DNA: TGTGCTAGCAGCTTAACAGGGAATGGAGAGACCCAGTACTTC; CDR3: CASSLTGNGETQYF
V: TRBV27; size: NA; J: TRBJ2-6; D: TRBD1; DNA: TGTGCCAGCAGTTCCCTGACAGGGGGGCTATCTGGGGCCAACGTCCTGACTTTC; CDR3: CASSSLTGGLSGANVLTF
V: TRBV4-3; size: few; J: TRBJ1-2; D: NA; DNA: TGCGCCAGCAGCCAAGGGGGGCGGGGCTATGGCTACACCTTC; CDR3: CASSQGGRGYGYTF
V: TRBV7-6; size: few; J: TRBJ1-4; D: NA; DNA: TGTGCCAGCAGCGGCCAAACAGAGGGGAGTTGGAATGAAAAACTGTTTTTT; CDR3: CASSGQTEGSWNEKLFF
V: TRBV4-3; size: NA; J: TRBJ2-5; D: NA; DNA: TGCGCCAGCAGCCAAGAACTACTAGCTCGGGAGACCCAGTACTTC; CDR3: CASSQELLARETQYF
V: TRBV29-1; size: few; J: TRBJ2-3; D: NA; DNA: TGCAGCGTTAGACAGACAGATACGCAGTATTTT; CDR3: CSVRQTDTQYF
V: TRBV12-3/TRBV12-4; size: few; J: TRBJ2-5; D: NA; DNA: TGTGCCAGCAAGCGGGACAGCTCAGAGACCCAGTACTTC; CDR3: CASKRDSSETQYF
V: TRBV4-3; size: NA; J: TRBJ1-2; D: NA; DNA: TGCGCCAGCAGCCCAGGAGCAAGGGAGAACTATGGCTACACCTTC; CDR3: CASSPGARENYGYTF
V: TRBV6-1; size: NA; J: TRBJ1-2; D: TRBD1; DNA: TGTGCCAGCAGGGATGCCGGGACAGGGGGTGGTGGCTACACCTTC; CDR3: CASRDAGTGGGGYTF
V: TRBV6-2/TRBV6-3; size: few; J: TRBJ2-7; D: NA; DNA: TGTGCCAGCAGTCCCCGGGACTACGAGCAGTACTTC; CDR3: CASSPRDYEQYF
V: TRBV5-1; size: few; J: TRBJ2-5; D: TRBD1; DNA: TGCGCCAGCAGCCCGGGACAGCTGGCGGGCCAAGAGACCCAGTACTTC; CDR3: CASSPGQLAGQETQYF
V: TRBV19; size: NA; J: TRBJ1-5; D: NA; DNA: TGTGCCAGTAATGGACGGGGAAATCAGCCCCAGCATTTT; CDR3: CASNGRGNQPQHF
V: TRBV9; size: few; J: TRBJ2-4; D: NA; DNA: TGTGCCAGCAACAGGGCCCCCCGTGAAAACATTCAGTACTTC; CDR3: CASNRAPRENIQYF
V: TRBV20-1; size: few; J: TRBJ2-2; D: NA; DNA: TGCAGTGCAGCGAACGCCGGGGAGCTGTTTTTT; CDR3: CSAANAGELFF
V: TRBV5-1; size: few; J: TRBJ2-5; D: TRBD2; DNA: TGCGCCAGCAGCTTGGAGGGACTAGCGGGGGGTGTAGAGACCCAGTACTTC; CDR3: CASSLEGLAGGVETQYF
V: TRBV14; size: NA; J: TRBJ2-7; D: NA; DNA: TGTGCCAGCAGCCGTTTAGCTGTGGACGAGCAGTACTTC; CDR3: CASSRLAVDEQYF
V: TRBV29-1; size: NA; J: TRBJ2-2; D: NA; DNA: TGCAGCGTTAAGTCAGCCGTCACCGGGGAGCTGTTTTTT; CDR3: CSVKSAVTGELFF
V: TRBV30; size: NA; J: TRBJ2-7; D: NA; DNA: TGTGCCTGGACTAAATATTACGAGCAGTACTTC; CDR3: CAWTKYYEQYF
V: TRBV6-2/TRBV6-3; size: few; J: TRBJ1-4; D: NA; DNA: TGTGCCAGCAGTTTTTTCAGGCTCCCCGGTAAGGGCGAAAATGAAAAACTGTTTTTT; CDR3: CASSFFRLPGKGENEKLFF
V: TRBV4-3; size: few; J: TRBJ1-2; D: NA; DNA: TGCGCCAGCAGCCAAGATCGGAGGGAGAACTATGGCTACACCTTC; CDR3: CASSQDRRENYGYTF
V: TRBV14; size: NA; J: TRBJ2-5; D: TRBD2; DNA: TGTGCCAGCAGCCGGAATGTTGGGACTAGCTATAAGGTCCAGTACTTC; CDR3: CASSRNVGTSYKVQYF
V: TRBV4-1; size: few; J: TRBJ1-2; D: NA; DNA: TGCGCCAGCAGCCAAAGACAAACGTCCAACTATGGCTACACCTTC; CDR3: CASSQRQTSNYGYTF
V: TRBV5-1; size: NA; J: TRBJ1-2; D: NA; DNA: TGCGCCAGCAGTAACCGACAGGACTATGGCTACACCTTC; CDR3: CASSNRQDYGYTF
V: TRBV7-2; size: many; J: TRBJ2-5; D: NA; DNA: TGTGCCAGCAGTGTCCAATCTCCGGGGGCCCAGTACTTC; CDR3: CASSVQSPGAQYF
V: TRBV23-1; size: NA; J: TRBJ2-2; D: NA; DNA: TGCGCCAGCAGTCAAAAATGTAAAGGGCTGTGCACCGGGGAGCTGTTTTTT; CDR3: CASSQKCKGLCTGELFF
V: TRBV7-9; size: NA; J: TRBJ1-2; D: NA; DNA: TGTGCCAGCAGCAGCCCTGGGGGGGGCGCCGGCTATGGCTACACCTTC; CDR3: CASSSPGGGAGYGYTF
V: TRBV7-2; size: few; J: TRBJ2-1; D: NA; DNA: TGTGCCAGCAGCATCGACAGGGAGGGTTTTAATGAGCAGTTCTTC; CDR3: CASSIDREGFNEQFF
V: TRBV5-1; size: few; J: TRBJ2-2; D: NA; DNA: TGCGCCAGCAGCTTGGAACAGGCAAACACCGGGGAGCTGTTTTTT; CDR3: CASSLEQANTGELFF
V: TRBV12-3/TRBV12-4; size: few; J: TRBJ1-5; D: NA; DNA: TGTGCCAGCACCCCCGGGGGCCATCAGCCCCAGCATTTT; CDR3: CASTPGGHQPQHF
V: TRBV11-2; size: NA; J: TRBJ2-5; D: NA; DNA: TGTGCCAGCAGCTTGACCTCAGGGCAAACCCAAGAGACCCAGTACTTC; CDR3: CASSLTSGQTQETQYF
V: TRBV24-1; size: NA; J: TRBJ2-1; D: TRBD2; DNA: TGTGCCACCAGCCTAGCGGGGGGGCCAGGTGAGCAGTTCTTC; CDR3: CATSLAGGPGEQFF
V: TRBV5-4; size: NA; J: TRBJ1-6; D: NA; DNA: TGTGCCAGCAGCCCGACCCCATATCGGGATTCGCCCCTCCACTTT; CDR3: CASSPTPYRDSPLHF
V: TRBV20-1; size: many; J: TRBJ1-2; D: NA; DNA: NA; CDR3: CSAPRDFGAGYTF
V: TRBV4-1; size: once; J: TRBJ2-1; D: NA; DNA: TGCGCCAGCAGTCTAGGAGCGGCCGGCGTCCGGAATGAGCAGTTCTTC; CDR3: CASSLGAAGVRNEQFF
V: TRBV6-1; size: few; J: TRBJ1-2; D: TRBD1; DNA: TGTGCCAGCGAGACCGGGACAGGGGGCTATGGCTACACCTTC; CDR3: CASETGTGGYGYTF
V: TRBV12-3/TRBV12-4; size: few; J: TRBJ1-6; D: NA; DNA: TGTGCCAGCAGCCCTGTCCTCTATAATTCACCCCTCCACTTT; CDR3: CASSPVLYNSPLHF
V: TRBV5-5; size: NA; J: TRBJ2-1; D: NA; DNA: TGTGCCAGCAGCTTTTTCCAGGGGGCGGGAGGTGAGCAGTTCTTC; CDR3: CASSFFQGAGGEQFF
V: TRBV9; size: few; J: TRBJ2-1; D: NA; DNA: TGTGCCAGCAGCGCAACCCCTGGTGGTGAGCAGTTCTTC; CDR3: CASSATPGGEQFF
V: TRBV5-1; size: NA; J: TRBJ1-6; D: NA; DNA: TGCGCCAGCAGAGAGGCAGACTTTTATTCACCCCTCCACTTT; CDR3: CASREADFYSPLHF